This TCR beta chain is from a study of tissue T cells after allogeneic stem cell transplantation. TCRbeta CDR3 was sequenced at survey depth with template counts. Profiled with immunoSEQ multiplex PCR; TCRdb holds only in-frame clones, not every one. The sample carries 20,000 to 30,000 clones, around 67% recorded once. As for this clone: Its target is unknown.

Germline CDR1 is LGHDT and CDR2 is YNNKEL (reference sequence). V shed 4 bases, J shed 6 bases, and the junction held 5 bases outside the gene matches. This CDR3 region has 13 residues. The study, taken as a whole, reports: Across patients, clones rarely overlapped, yet motif clusters were shared tissue-specifically.

Comparators were a few non-transplant cancer patients without known GI disease. The clonotype comes from an older female donor with lung cancer. The source material was tissue from the ileum, sampled at autopsy. The chain uses TRBV3-1 (or the pseudogene TRBV3-2) and TRBJ1-1, with 7 bases matching TRBD1. The CDR3, as DNA: TGTGCCAGCAGCCGATACAGGGGCGCTGAAGCTTTCTTT. It encodes CASSRYRGAEAFF.